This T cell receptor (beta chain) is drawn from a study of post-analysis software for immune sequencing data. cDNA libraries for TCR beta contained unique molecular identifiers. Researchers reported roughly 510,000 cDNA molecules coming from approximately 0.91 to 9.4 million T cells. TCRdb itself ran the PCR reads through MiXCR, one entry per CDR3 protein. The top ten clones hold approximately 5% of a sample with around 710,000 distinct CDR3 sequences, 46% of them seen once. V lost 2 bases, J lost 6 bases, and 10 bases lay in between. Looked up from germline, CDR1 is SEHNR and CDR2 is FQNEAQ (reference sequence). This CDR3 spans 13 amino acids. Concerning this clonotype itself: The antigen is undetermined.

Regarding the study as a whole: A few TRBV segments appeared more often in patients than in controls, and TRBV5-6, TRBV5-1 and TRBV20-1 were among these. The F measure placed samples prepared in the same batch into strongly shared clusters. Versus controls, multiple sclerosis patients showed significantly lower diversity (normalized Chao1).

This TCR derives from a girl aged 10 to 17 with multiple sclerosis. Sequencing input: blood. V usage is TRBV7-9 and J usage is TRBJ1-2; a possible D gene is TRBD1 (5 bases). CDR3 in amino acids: CASSLSDSDGYTF. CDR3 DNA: TGTGCCAGCAGCTTAAGCGACAGTGATGGCTACACCTTC.